The T cell receptor (beta chain) described here comes from a study of blood T cells in healthy people across ages. Study at large: Every two T cells gave about one barcoded beta molecule via template switching.

Study-level results: From one million sequenced T cells, diversity estimates were lower bounds. Age showed a roughly linear inverse relationship with TCR beta diversity per million T cells.

The use of a sample-barcoded 5' primer and a J-beta primer mix characterized a second PCR of about 7 to 12 cycles. Paired-end reads containing CDR3 totaled no fewer than 2.5 million for each sample. TCRdb ran MiXCR on the 5' RACE reads and lists one entry per CDR3 protein. The sample lists 500,000 to 700,000 distinct CDR3 sequences, around 31% occurring once. This clonotype has a count of ten or more. Antigen specificity is unknown. Germline CDR1 is SGHRS and CDR2 is YFSETQ. The CDR3 spans 13 residues. V was cut by 0 bases and J by 5 bases, with 8 bases left in between. This chain uses TRBV5-1 with TRBJ1-2; D unresolved. Source material: blood. The sequence was collected from a woman aged 80 or over in good health. The CDR3 DNA follows: TGCGCCAGCAGCTTGGATACGGGTTATGGCTACACCTTC. This encodes CASSLDTGYGYTF.